This passage covers 24 T cell receptor beta chains from one sample sequenced in a study of blood T cells in healthy people across ages. With a J-beta primer mix and a sample-barcoded 5' primer, a second PCR ran about 6 to 11 cycles. TCRdb recomputed calls from the 5' RACE reads with MiXCR, one row per CDR3 protein. The repertoire consists of approximately 770,000 distinct CDR3 sequences, with about three fifths occurring once and the leading ten covering about 20%. The source material was blood. The receptors here all came from a man in his thirties or forties in good health.

The chain links TRBV15 to TRBJ1-5; D is perhaps TRBD1 (6 bases). This CDR3 has 16 amino acids. Germline V CDR1 and CDR2: LNHNV, YYDKDF (reference sequence). Trimming took 2 bases from V and 7 from J, leaving 18 bases between them. As DNA, the CDR3 is TGTGCCACCAGCAGACCACCTACAGGGTTTGGACAGCCCCAGCATTTT. Its translation: CATSRPPTGFGQPQHF.

V is TRBV7-3 and J is TRBJ2-5; D call uncertain. The CDR3 covers 14 residues. V gave up 4 bases and J gave up 11 bases, with 20 bases separating them. CDR1 is SGHTA, CDR2 FQGTGA, per germline. The CDR3 DNA is TGTGCCAGCAGCTCTCAAGGGAACCACAATGAGCAGTACTTC. Amino acid sequence: CASSSQGNHNEQYF.

The gene calls are TRBV6-6 and TRBJ1-4, with a tentative D call TRBD1 (5 bases). V was pared by 8 bases and J by 7 bases, with 17 bases between. The V gene's germline CDR1 is MNHNY and CDR2 SVGAGI (reference sequence). The CDR3 totals 14 residues. CDR3 DNA sequence: TGTGCCAGCCAAGGGGTAGGGGCGGGTGAAAAACTGTTTTTT. It codes for CASQGVGAGEKLFF.

This clonotype has ten or more counts. The chain links TRBV5-1 to TRBJ2-7, with D tentatively TRBD1 (6 bases). Trimming removed 2 bases at V and 1 base at J, with 10 bases between. The CDR3 covers 14 residues. Germline values: CDR1 SGHRS, CDR2 YFSETQ. CDR3 in DNA: TGCGCCAGCAGCTTTCGTGGGACATCCTACGAGCAGTACTTC. Its protein is CASSFRGTSYEQYF. Combining the CDR3 with reference TRBV5-1 and TRBJ2-7 gives the whole variable domain KAGVTQTPRYLIKTRGQQVTLSCSPISGHRSVSWYQQTPGQGLQFLFEYFSETQRNKGNFPGRFSGRQFSNSRSEMNVSTLELGDSALYLCASSFRGTSYEQYFGPGTRLTVT.

The chain links TRBV25-1 to TRBJ1-1; D is perhaps TRBD1 (5 bases). Germline V gives CDR1 MGHDK, CDR2 SYGVNS. Deletions cut 3 bases from V and 7 bases from J, with 12 bases between. The CDR3 sequence is 13 residues long. CDR3 sequence (DNA): TGTGCCAGCAGTGACCCTAGACAGTTTGAAGCTTTCTTT. Translating gives CASSDPRQFEAFF. Filled out from reference TRBV25-1 and TRBJ1-1, the complete variable domain reads EADIYQTPRYLVIGTGKKITLECSQTMGHDKMYWYQQDPGMELHLIHYSYGVNSTEKGDLSSESTVSRIRTEHFPLTLESARPSHTSQYLCASSDPRQFEAFFGQGTRLTVV.

The J gene is TRBJ1-6, the V gene TRBV12-3 or TRBV12-4; D possibly corresponds to TRBD1 (6 bases). The CDR3 length is 14 residues. Trimming shortened V by 3 bases and J by 7 bases, and 10 bases separated the two germline ends. For the CDR3, the DNA is TGTGCCAGCAGTTTTGGGGGCCAAAATTCACCCCTCCACTTT. Its translation is CASSFGGQNSPLHF.

As concerns this clonotype: Its ends do not fully match the called genes, so a read error is possible. CDR3 region: CASSQEVYSYTF. The CDR3 nucleotides read TGTGCCAGCAGCCAAGAAGTCTATAGCTACACCTTC. V is TRBV4-2 and J is TRBJ1-2; no reliable D call. From germline, CDR1 is LGHNA and CDR2 YNFKEQ. This CDR3 has 12 residues.

The chain employs TRBV5-1 and TRBJ1-1; 8 positions match TRBD1. Germline V gene sequence: CDR1 SGHRS, CDR2 YFSETQ. Trimming cost V 0 bases and J 8 bases; bases outside gene matches: 6. There are 14 residues in the CDR3. In nucleotides, the CDR3 is TGCGCCAGCAGCTTGGGGACAGGGTTCAGGGAAGCTTTCTTT. This codes for CASSLGTGFREAFF.

The gene calls are TRBV20-1 and TRBJ1-1; tentative D call: TRBD1 (6 bases). Germline CDR1 reads DFQATT; CDR2 reads SNEGSKA (reference sequence). The CDR3 is made up of 10 amino acids. CDR3: CSVRQVEAFF. In nucleotides, the CDR3 is TGCAGCGTCCGACAGGTTGAAGCTTTCTTT.

V and J are TRBV7-2 and TRBJ1-5, with D uncertain. CDR3 length equals 13 residues. Germline assignment: CDR1 SGHTA and CDR2 FQGNSA. The germline V and J ends were trimmed by 7 bases and 8 bases, with 15 bases remaining between them. CDR3: CASTQDPRKPQHF. The CDR3 DNA sequence: TGTGCCAGCACTCAGGACCCCAGGAAGCCCCAGCATTTT.

The chain couples TRBV6-2 or TRBV6-3 to TRBJ2-1, with D possibly being TRBD1 (6 bases). The V end lost 2 bases, the J end lost 0 bases, and 14 bases lay between the germline ends. The CDR3 extends over 17 amino acids. Germline V gene sequence: CDR1 MNHEY, CDR2 SVGEGT. CDR3 nucleotide sequence: TGTGCCAGCAGTTACGAAGGACAGCTAAGCTCCTACAATGAGCAGTTCTTC. Translated, it gives CASSYEGQLSSYNEQFF.

The genes are TRBV11-2 and TRBJ1-2; no clear D gene. The CDR3 runs to 12 residues. V was shortened by 0 bases and J by 11 bases, with 10 bases between the two germline ends. Germline V gene data show CDR1 as SGHAT and CDR2 as FQNNGV. CDR3 nucleotide sequence: TGTGCCAGCAGCTTAGAGAGGTCTAGGTACACCTTC. It specifies CASSLERSRYTF.

V and J are TRBV20-1 and TRBJ2-3; TRBD2 matches at 13 bases. The CDR3 has 15 amino acids. V trimming: 6 bases; J trimming: 5 bases; junction bases outside the gene matches: 8. The germline gives CDR1 DFQATT, CDR2 SNEGSKA (reference sequence). The CDR3 sequence: CSAPGLAGVVDTQYF. The CDR3 nucleotides are TGCAGTGCGCCCGGACTAGCGGGAGTTGTAGATACGCAGTATTTT.

The rearrangement joins TRBV7-9 to TRBJ1-2, with 12 nucleotides matching TRBD1. Germline CDR1 is SEHNR and CDR2 is FQNEAQ (reference sequence). This CDR3 contains 15 residues. J gave up 9 bases and V 5 bases, and 10 bases lay outside the gene matches. The CDR3 sequence: CASSGGDRGRSSYTF. The DNA of the CDR3 is TGTGCCAGCAGCGGTGGGGACAGGGGGCGATCGAGCTACACCTTC.

This clonotype was counted between two and nine times. This CDR3 reads CASSLGVAGFETQYF. Written as DNA, the CDR3 is TGTGCCAGCAGCTTAGGAGTAGCGGGGTTTGAGACCCAGTACTTC. The chain couples TRBV7-2 to TRBJ2-5, with 8 bases lining up with TRBD2. The CDR3 sequence is 15 residues long. The junction had 6 bases not matched to a gene; V was cut back by 1 base and J by 5 bases. CDR1 is SGHTA, CDR2 FQGNSA, per germline.

The chain joins TRBV30 to TRBJ1-2; no firm D call. V lost 3 bases, J lost 6 bases, and 5 bases lay in between. Germline CDR1 GTSNPN, CDR2 SVGIG (reference sequence). This CDR3 is 10 amino acids long. Written as DNA, the CDR3 is TGTGCCTGGAGGAGCAATGGCTACACCTTC. It yields the protein CAWRSNGYTF.

The V and J genes are TRBV5-1 and TRBJ2-5; TRBD1 or TRBD2 may be the D gene (5 bases each). Germline V lookup: CDR1 SGHRS, CDR2 YFSETQ. Trimming removed 7 bases at V and 1 base at J, with 14 bases between. The CDR3 runs 14 residues. CDR3 amino acids: CASGGADSQETQYF. In DNA, the CDR3 is TGCGCCAGCGGGGGAGCGGATTCCCAAGAGACCCAGTACTTC.

A few counts support this clonotype. The chain carries TRBV29-1 and TRBJ1-2, with unresolved D. This CDR3 has 14 amino acids. CDR1 and CDR2 (germline): SQVTM, ANQGSEA. The ends were cut back, 6 bases at V and 6 bases at J, with 20 bases in the middle. The CDR3, as DNA: TGCAGCGTAACGAACACTGCCGGTGGTAATGGCTACACCTTC. Translated, it gives CSVTNTAGGNGYTF.

J is TRBJ1-2 and V is TRBV7-2, with D unresolved. The V gene's germline CDR1 is SGHTA and CDR2 FQGNSA. The CDR3 has 11 residues. V lost 4 bases to trimming and J lost 7 bases, with 7 bases between them. CDR3 nucleotides: TGTGCCAGCAGCTCTGTTGGTGGCTACACCTTC. It yields the protein CASSSVGGYTF.

The rearrangement joins TRBV2 to TRBJ2-1; D is unclear. CDR1 is SNHLY and CDR2 is FYNNEI in the germline V gene. V lost 7 bases to trimming and J lost 3 bases, with 10 bases between them. This CDR3 spans 13 amino acids. CDR3: CASIENYYNEQFF. Here the CDR3 DNA reads TGTGCCAGCATTGAGAATTACTACAATGAGCAGTTCTTC. Full variable domain (rest looked up from reference TRBV2 and TRBJ2-1): EPEVTQTPSHQVTQMGQEVILRCVPISNHLYFYWYRQILGQKVEFLVSFYNNEISEKSEIFDDQFSVERPDGSNFTLKIRSTKLEDSAMYFCASIENYYNEQFFGPGTRLTVL.

This chain joins TRBV6-2 or TRBV6-3 and TRBJ2-7; no reliable D call. CDR3 length: 16 amino acids. Deletions cut 2 bases from V and 3 bases from J, with 17 bases between. Germline-derived CDR1 and CDR2 are MNHEY and SVGEGT. Here the CDR3 DNA reads TGTGCCAGCAGTTACAGGGCCATTCCTCCCCTCTACGAGCAGTACTTC. It codes for CASSYRAIPPLYEQYF.

V and J are TRBV20-1 and TRBJ2-7; D possibly corresponds to TRBD2 (5 bases). V lost 0 bases and J lost 3, with 12 bases in between. Germline assignment: CDR1 DFQATT and CDR2 SNEGSKA (reference sequence). This CDR3 is 14 amino acids long. CDR3 protein: CSARDTGNRYEQYF. CDR3 coding DNA: TGCAGTGCTAGAGATACGGGGAACCGCTACGAGCAGTACTTC.

CDR3: CSASAGGGRETQYF. DNA for the CDR3: TGCAGTGCTAGTGCCGGGGGGGGCCGAGAGACCCAGTACTTC. J is TRBJ2-5 and V is TRBV20-1, with TRBD2 matching over 8 bases. V gave up 3 bases and J gave up 4 bases; unmatched junction bases: 7. The length of the CDR3 is 14 residues. Looked up from germline, CDR1 is DFQATT and CDR2 is SNEGSKA (reference sequence).

This clonotype has only a few counts. The J gene is TRBJ2-3, the V gene TRBV12-3 or TRBV12-4; 9 bases fit TRBD2. The junction had 12 bases not matched to a gene; V was cut back by 6 bases and J by 2 bases. CDR3 length: 17 amino acids. CDR3 in DNA: TGTGCCAGCAGAAAGGGAGCGGGAGGCGCTAACACAGATACGCAGTATTTT. As protein: CASRKGAGGANTDTQYF.